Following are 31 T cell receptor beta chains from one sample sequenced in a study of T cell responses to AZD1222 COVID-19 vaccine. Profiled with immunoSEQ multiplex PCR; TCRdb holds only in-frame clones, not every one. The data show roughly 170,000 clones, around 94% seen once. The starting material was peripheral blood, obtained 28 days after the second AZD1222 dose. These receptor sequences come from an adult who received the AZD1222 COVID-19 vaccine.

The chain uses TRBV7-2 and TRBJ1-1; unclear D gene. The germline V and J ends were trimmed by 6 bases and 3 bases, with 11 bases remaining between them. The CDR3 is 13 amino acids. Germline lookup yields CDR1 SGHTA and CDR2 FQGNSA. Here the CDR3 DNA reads TGTGCCAGCAGTCTCGCGGGGTACACTGAAGCTTTCTTT. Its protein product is CASSLAGYTEAFF.

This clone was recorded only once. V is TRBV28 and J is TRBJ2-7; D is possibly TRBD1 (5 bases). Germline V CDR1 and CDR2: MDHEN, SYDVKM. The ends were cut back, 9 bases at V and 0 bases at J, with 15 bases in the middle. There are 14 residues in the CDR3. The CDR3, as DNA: TGTGCCAGTGTGAATAGGGGATCCTCCTACGAGCAGTACTTC. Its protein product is CASVNRGSSYEQYF. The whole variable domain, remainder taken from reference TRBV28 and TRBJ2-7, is DVKVTQSSRYLVKRTGEKVFLECVQDMDHENMFWYRQDPGLGLRLIYFSYDVKMKEKGDIPEGYSVSREKKERFSLILESASTNQTSMYLCASVNRGSSYEQYFGPGTRLTVT.

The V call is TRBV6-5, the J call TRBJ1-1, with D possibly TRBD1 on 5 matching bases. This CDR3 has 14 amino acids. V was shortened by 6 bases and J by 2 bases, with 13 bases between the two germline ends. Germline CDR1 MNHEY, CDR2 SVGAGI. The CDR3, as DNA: TGTGCCAGCAGCAGGGACGGAATAAACACTGAAGCTTTCTTT. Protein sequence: CASSRDGINTEAFF.

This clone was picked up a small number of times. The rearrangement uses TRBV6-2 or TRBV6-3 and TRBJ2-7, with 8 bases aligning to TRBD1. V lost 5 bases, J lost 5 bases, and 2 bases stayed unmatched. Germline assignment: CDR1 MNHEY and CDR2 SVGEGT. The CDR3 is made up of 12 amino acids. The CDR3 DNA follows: TGTGCCAGCAGTACAGGGGGGCACGAGCAGTACTTC. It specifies CASSTGGHEQYF.

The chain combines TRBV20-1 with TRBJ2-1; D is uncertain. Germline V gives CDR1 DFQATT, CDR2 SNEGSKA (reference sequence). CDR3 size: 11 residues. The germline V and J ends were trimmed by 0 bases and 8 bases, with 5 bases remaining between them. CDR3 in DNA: TGCAGTGCTAGAGATACAGATGAGCAGTTCTTC. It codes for CSARDTDEQFF.

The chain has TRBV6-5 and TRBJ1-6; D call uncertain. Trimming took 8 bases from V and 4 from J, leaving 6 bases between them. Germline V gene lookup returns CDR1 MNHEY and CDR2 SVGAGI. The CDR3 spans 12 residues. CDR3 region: CASREYNSPLHF. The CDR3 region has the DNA TGTGCCAGCCGGGAGTATAATTCACCCCTCCACTTT.

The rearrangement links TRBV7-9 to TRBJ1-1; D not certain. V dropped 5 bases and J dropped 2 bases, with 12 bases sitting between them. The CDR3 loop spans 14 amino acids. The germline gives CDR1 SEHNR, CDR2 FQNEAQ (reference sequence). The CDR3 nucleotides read TGTGCCAGCAGCCCCCAGAGTACTAACACTGAAGCTTTCTTT. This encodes CASSPQSTNTEAFF.

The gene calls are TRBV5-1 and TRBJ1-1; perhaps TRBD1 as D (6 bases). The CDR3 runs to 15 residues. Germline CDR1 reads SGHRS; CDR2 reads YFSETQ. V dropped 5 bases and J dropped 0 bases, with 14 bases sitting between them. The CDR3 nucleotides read TGCGCCAGCAGTCCCGGGACATTCATGAACACTGAAGCTTTCTTT. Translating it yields CASSPGTFMNTEAFF.

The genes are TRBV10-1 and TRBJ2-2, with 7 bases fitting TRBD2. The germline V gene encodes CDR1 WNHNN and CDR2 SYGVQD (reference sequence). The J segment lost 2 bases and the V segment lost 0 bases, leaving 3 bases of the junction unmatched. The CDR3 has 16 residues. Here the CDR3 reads CASSESGGYNTGELFF. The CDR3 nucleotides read TGCGCCAGCAGTGAGTCCGGGGGGTACAACACCGGGGAGCTGTTTTTT.

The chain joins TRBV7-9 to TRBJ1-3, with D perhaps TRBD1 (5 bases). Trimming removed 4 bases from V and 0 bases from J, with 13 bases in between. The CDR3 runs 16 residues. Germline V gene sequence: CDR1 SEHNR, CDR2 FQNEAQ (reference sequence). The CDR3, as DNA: TGTGCCAGCAGCTCCACGACAGACAGCTCTGGAAACACCATATATTTT. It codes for CASSSTTDSSGNTIYF.

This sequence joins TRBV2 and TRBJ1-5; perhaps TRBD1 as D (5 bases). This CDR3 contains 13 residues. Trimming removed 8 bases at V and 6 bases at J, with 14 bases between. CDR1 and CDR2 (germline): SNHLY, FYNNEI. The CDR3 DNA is TGTGCCAGCGGAGGGGAAGCGGTTCAGCCCCAGCATTTT. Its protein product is CASGGEAVQPQHF.

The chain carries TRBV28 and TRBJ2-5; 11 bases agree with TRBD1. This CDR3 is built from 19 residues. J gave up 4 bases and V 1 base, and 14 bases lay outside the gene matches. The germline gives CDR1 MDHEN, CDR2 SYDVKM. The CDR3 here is CASSLLAGTGGPKGETQYF. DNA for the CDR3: TGTGCCAGCAGTTTATTGGCTGGGACAGGGGGTCCTAAGGGAGAGACCCAGTACTTC.

DNA for the CDR3: TGTGCCAGCAGCTTTTCGATTTCTGGGGCCAACGTCCTGACTTTC. It encodes CASSFSISGANVLTF. This chain uses TRBV7-9 with TRBJ2-6; D gene ambiguous. From germline, CDR1 is SEHNR and CDR2 FQNEAQ (reference sequence). Trimming removed 3 bases from V and 1 base from J, with 7 bases in between. The CDR3 extends over 15 amino acids. The full variable domain, in which reference TRBV7-9 and TRBJ2-6 provide the parts outside the CDR3, is DTGVSQNPRHKITKRGQNVTFRCDPISEHNRLYWYRQTLGQGPEFLTYFQNEAQLEKSRLLSDRFSAERPKGSFSTLEIQRTEQGDSAMYLCASSFSISGANVLTFGAGSRLTVL.

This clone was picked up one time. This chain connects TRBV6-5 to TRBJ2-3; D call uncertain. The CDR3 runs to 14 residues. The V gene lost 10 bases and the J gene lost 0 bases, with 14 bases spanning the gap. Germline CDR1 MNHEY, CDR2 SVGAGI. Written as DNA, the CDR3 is TGTGCCACCGCACCCTTGTCTAGCACAGATACGCAGTATTTT. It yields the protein CATAPLSSTDTQYF.

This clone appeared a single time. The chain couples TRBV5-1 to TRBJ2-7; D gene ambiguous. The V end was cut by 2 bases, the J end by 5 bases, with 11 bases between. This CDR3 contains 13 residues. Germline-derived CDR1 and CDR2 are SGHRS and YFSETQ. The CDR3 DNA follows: TGCGCCAGCAGCTTTTGGGCAGGCCACGAGCAGTACTTC. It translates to CASSFWAGHEQYF. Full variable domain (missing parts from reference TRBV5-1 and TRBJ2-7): KAGVTQTPRYLIKTRGQQVTLSCSPISGHRSVSWYQQTPGQGLQFLFEYFSETQRNKGNFPGRFSGRQFSNSRSEMNVSTLELGDSALYLCASSFWAGHEQYFGPGTRLTVT.

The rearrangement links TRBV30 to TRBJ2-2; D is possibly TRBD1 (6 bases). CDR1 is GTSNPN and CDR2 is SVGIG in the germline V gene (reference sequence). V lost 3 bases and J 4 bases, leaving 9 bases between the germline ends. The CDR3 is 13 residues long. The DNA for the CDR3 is TGTGCCTGGAGACTGACAGGCACCGGGGAGCTGTTTTTT. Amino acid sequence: CAWRLTGTGELFF.

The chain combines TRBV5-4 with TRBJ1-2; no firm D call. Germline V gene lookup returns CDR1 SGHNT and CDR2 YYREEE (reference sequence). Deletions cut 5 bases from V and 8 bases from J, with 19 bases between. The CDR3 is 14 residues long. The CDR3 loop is CASSRTVGRSGYTF. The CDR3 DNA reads TGTGCCAGCAGTCGAACGGTAGGGAGGAGCGGCTACACCTTC.

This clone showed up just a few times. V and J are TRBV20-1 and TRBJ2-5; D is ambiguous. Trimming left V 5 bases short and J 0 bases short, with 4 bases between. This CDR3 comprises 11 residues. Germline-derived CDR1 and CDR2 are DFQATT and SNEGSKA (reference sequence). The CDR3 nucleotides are TGCAGTGCTCAACACCAAGAGACCCAGTACTTC. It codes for CSAQHQETQYF.

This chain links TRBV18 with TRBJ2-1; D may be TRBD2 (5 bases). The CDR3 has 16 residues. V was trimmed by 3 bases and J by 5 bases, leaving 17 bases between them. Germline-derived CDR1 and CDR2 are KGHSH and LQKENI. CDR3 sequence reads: CASSPPGSFTDNEQFF. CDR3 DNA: TGTGCCAGCTCACCCCCGGGATCATTCACCGACAATGAGCAGTTCTTC.

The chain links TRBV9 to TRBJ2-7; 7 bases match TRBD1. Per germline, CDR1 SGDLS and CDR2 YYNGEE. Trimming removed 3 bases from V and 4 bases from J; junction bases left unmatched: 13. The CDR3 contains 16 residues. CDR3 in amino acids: CASSALGRTGEYEQYF. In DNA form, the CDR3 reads TGTGCCAGCAGCGCCTTGGGCCGGACAGGCGAGTACGAGCAGTACTTC.

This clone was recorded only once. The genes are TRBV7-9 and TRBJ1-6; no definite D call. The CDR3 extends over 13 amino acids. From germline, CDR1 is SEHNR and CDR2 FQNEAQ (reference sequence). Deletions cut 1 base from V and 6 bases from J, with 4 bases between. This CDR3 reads CASSLGPNSPLHF. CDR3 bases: TGTGCCAGCAGCTTAGGACCTAATTCACCCCTCCACTTT.

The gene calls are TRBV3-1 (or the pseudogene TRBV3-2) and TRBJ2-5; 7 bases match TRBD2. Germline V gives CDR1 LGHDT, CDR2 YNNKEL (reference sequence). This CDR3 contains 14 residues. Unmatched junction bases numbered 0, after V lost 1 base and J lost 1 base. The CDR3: CASSQGLAQETQYF. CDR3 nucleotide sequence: TGTGCCAGCAGCCAAGGACTAGCCCAAGAGACCCAGTACTTC.

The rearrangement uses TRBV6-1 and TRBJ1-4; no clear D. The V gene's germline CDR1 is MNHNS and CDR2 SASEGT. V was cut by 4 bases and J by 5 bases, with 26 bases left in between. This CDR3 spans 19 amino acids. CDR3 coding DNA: TGTGCCAGCAGTGCCTATAAGGGTTGGTCGTTGGACCCAAATGAAAAACTGTTTTTT. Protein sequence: CASSAYKGWSLDPNEKLFF.

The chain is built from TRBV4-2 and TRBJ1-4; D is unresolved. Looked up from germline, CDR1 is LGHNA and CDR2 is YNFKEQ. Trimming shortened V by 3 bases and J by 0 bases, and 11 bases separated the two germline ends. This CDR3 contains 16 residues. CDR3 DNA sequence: TGTGCCAGCAGCCACCCGACCGGAGCAACTAATGAAAAACTGTTTTTT. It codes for CASSHPTGATNEKLFF.

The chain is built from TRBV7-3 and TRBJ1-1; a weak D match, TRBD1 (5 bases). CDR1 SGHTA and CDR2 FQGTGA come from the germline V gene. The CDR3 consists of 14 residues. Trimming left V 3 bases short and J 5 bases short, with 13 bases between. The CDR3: CASSLGPHETEAFF. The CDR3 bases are TGTGCCAGCAGCTTGGGGCCCCATGAGACTGAAGCTTTCTTT. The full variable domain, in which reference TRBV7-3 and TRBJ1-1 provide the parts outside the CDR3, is GAGVSQTPSNKVTEKGKYVELRCDPISGHTALYWYRQSLGQGPEFLIYFQGTGAADDSGLPNDRFFAVRPEGSVSTLKIQRTERGDSAVYLCASSLGPHETEAFFGQGTRLTVV.

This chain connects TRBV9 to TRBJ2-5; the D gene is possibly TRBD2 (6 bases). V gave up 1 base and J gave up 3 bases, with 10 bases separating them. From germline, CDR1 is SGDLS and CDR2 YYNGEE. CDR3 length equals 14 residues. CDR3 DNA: TGTGCCAGCAGCGTATTACCGGGAGAAGAGACCCAGTACTTC. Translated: CASSVLPGEETQYF.

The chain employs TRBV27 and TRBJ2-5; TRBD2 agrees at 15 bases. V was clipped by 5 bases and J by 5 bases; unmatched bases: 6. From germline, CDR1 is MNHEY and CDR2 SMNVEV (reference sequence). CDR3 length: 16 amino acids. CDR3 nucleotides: TGTGCCAGCAGTAAGGGACTAGCGGGAGGTCTGGAGACCCAGTACTTC. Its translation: CASSKGLAGGLETQYF.

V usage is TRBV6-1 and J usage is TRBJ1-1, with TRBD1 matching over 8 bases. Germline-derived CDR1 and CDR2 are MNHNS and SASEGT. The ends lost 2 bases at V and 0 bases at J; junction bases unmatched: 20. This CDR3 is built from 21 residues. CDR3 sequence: CASSERVWTGNMGYMNTEAFF. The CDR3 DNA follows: TGTGCCAGCAGTGAACGGGTTTGGACAGGGAATATGGGCTACATGAACACTGAAGCTTTCTTT.

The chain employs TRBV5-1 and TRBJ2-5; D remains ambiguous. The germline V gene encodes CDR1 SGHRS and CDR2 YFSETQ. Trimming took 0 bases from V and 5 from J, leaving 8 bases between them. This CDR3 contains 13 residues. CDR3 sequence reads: CASSLVPEETQYF. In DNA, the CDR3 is TGCGCCAGCAGCTTGGTTCCAGAGGAGACCCAGTACTTC.

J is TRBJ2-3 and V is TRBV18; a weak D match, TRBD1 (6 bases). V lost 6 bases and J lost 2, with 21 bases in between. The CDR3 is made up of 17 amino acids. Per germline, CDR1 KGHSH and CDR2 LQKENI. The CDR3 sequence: CASSNIRRGEDTDTQYF. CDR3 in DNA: TGTGCCAGCTCTAACATCCGCAGGGGCGAAGACACAGATACGCAGTATTTT.

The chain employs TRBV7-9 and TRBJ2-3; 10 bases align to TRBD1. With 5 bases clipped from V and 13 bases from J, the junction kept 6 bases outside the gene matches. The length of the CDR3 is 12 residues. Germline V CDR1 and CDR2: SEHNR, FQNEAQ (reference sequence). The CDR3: CASSQTDRGEYF. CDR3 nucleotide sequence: TGTGCCAGCAGCCAAACGGACAGGGGGGAGTATTTT.